The 8 T cell receptor beta chains given below trace back to one sample, sequenced in a study of T cell repertoires in cytomegalovirus infection. Their antigens are not known. TCRdb processed the reads anew with MiXCR; each CDR3 protein has one entry. The sample has some 560,000 distinct CDR3 sequences, 40% seen once. Specimen: cultured PBMCs, collected from culture after CMV antigen stimulation. The receptors were sampled from a human donor in good health (CMV status not recorded). Some clones in this sample may be carry-over from other donors' samples.

This clonotype was seen a few times. The chain links TRBV28 to TRBJ1-1; 10 nucleotides match TRBD1. After removal of 3 bases from V and 3 bases from J, the junction contained 10 bases not matched to a gene. Germline CDR1 is MDHEN and CDR2 is SYDVKM. The CDR3 totals 17 residues. The CDR3 region has the DNA TGTGCCAGCAGTTTCCACGGGACAGGGGTTCTGGACACTGAAGCTTTCTTT. Translated: CASSFHGTGVLDTEAFF.

The J gene is TRBJ2-1, the V gene TRBV7-2; TRBD2 matches 11 bases. V dropped 1 base and J dropped 12; count of bases not matched to a gene: 11. Germline V gene data show CDR1 as SGHTA and CDR2 as FQGNSA. CDR3 length equals 16 residues. CDR3 coding DNA: TGTGCCAGCAGCTTAGTAGCCCCTCTAGCGGGAGGCGTGCAGTTCTTC. This codes for CASSLVAPLAGGVQFF.

V is TRBV20-1 and J is TRBJ2-6; D is undetermined. In germline, CDR1 is DFQATT, CDR2 SNEGSKA (reference sequence). Trimming took 5 bases from V and 0 from J, leaving 8 bases between them. The CDR3 has 14 amino acids. The CDR3 bases are TGCAGTGCTTCAACCGTCTCTGGGGCCAACGTCCTGACTTTC. Protein: CSASTVSGANVLTF.

The genes are TRBV7-2 and TRBJ1-5; a weak D match, TRBD1 (5 bases). The germline V and J ends were trimmed by 7 bases and 11 bases, with 18 bases remaining between them. Germline V gene data show CDR1 as SGHTA and CDR2 as FQGNSA. CDR3 size: 13 residues. CDR3 residues: CASTKARGESQHF. CDR3 bases: TGTGCCAGCACTAAGGCCCGGGGCGAGTCCCAGCATTTT.

This clonotype was counted a few times. The rearrangement links TRBV15 to TRBJ1-2; D is unclear. This CDR3 contains 13 residues. Trimming pared 5 bases from V and 3 bases from J, leaving 10 bases between. The germline V gene has CDR1 LNHNV and CDR2 YYDKDF (reference sequence). CDR3 region: CATSRRVDYGYTF. The CDR3 DNA is TGTGCCACCAGCCGAAGGGTGGACTATGGCTACACCTTC. The full variable domain, rest sourced from reference TRBV15 and TRBJ1-2, is DAMVIQNPRYQVTQFGKPVTLSCSQTLNHNVMYWYQQKSSQAPKLLFHYYDKDFNNEADTPDNFQSRRPNTSFCFLDIRSPGLGDTAMYLCATSRRVDYGYTFGSGTRLTVV.

The V and J genes are TRBV7-8 and TRBJ2-7; tentatively, D is TRBD2 (6 bases). The CDR3 is made up of 15 amino acids. V gave up 3 bases and J gave up 3 bases, with 15 bases separating them. The germline V gene has CDR1 SGHVS and CDR2 FQNEAQ. DNA of the CDR3: TGTGCCAGCAGCTTCCGACTAGGGGTTAACTACGAGCAGTACTTC. Its translation is CASSFRLGVNYEQYF.

V usage is TRBV28 and J usage is TRBJ1-1; D uncertain. Trimming pared 6 bases from V and 11 bases from J, leaving 13 bases between. Germline V CDR1 and CDR2: MDHEN, SYDVKM. This CDR3 has 11 amino acids. The CDR3 DNA reads as TGTGCCAGCAGGTATCTCAGCGCGGCTTTCTTT. Translation gives CASRYLSAAFF. Together with reference TRBV28 and TRBJ1-1, the CDR3 gives the full variable domain: DVKVTQSSRYLVKRTGEKVFLECVQDMDHENMFWYRQDPGLGLRLIYFSYDVKMKEKGDIPEGYSVSREKKERFSLILESASTNQTSMYLCASRYLSAAFFGQGTRLTVV.

As for this clonotype: Compared with germline, one end of the junction differs, possibly owing to a read error. The rearrangement links TRBV7-9 to TRBJ1-6; D ambiguous. The CDR3 is made up of 11 amino acids. Germline values: CDR1 SEHNR, CDR2 FQNEAQ (reference sequence). The CDR3 nucleotides read TGTGCCAGCAGCCCTATTGGCGATGCCTACTTT. This codes for CASSPIGDAYF.